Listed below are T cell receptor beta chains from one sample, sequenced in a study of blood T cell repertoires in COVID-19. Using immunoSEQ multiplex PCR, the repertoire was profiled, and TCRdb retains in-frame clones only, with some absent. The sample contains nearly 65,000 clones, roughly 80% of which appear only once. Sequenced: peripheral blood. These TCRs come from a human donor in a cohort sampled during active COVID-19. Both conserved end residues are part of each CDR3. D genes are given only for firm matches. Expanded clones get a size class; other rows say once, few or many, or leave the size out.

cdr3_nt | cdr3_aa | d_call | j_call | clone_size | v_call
TGTGCCAGCAGCGAAGAATTAGGGGGCCCCGGATTAGAGACCCAGTACTTC | CASSEELGGPGLETQYF | TRBD1 | TRBJ2-5 | NA | TRBV4-2
TGTGCCAGTAGTATAGGTCGGGGGGACAATGAGCAGTTCTTC | CASSIGRGDNEQFF | TRBD2 | TRBJ2-1 | NA | TRBV19
TGTGCCAGCAGCTCACCGGGACTAGCGGGGGGGCGCGAGACCCAGTACTTC | CASSSPGLAGGRETQYF | TRBD2 | TRBJ2-5 | NA | TRBV7-2
TGTGCCAGCAGTCCCATCGGGGGACAGGGGCATTCACCCCTCCACTTT | CASSPIGGQGHSPLHF | TRBD1 | TRBJ1-6 | NA | TRBV28
TGTGCCAGCAGCCTACGCGTCGACAGCTCCTACGAGCAGTACTTC | CASSLRVDSSYEQYF | NA | TRBJ2-7 | NA | TRBV5-4
TGCGCCAGCAGCCAACTAGCGGGGGGTTCCTACAATGAGCAGTTCTTC | CASSQLAGGSYNEQFF | TRBD2 | TRBJ2-1 | NA | TRBV4-1
TGTGCCAGCAGGGAGTTAGCGGGAAATGGCTACGAGCAGTACTTC | CASRELAGNGYEQYF | TRBD2 | TRBJ2-7 | NA | TRBV28
TGTGCCAGCTTCGTAGGGGGGGCCCGCTACGAGCAGTACTTC | CASFVGGARYEQYF | NA | TRBJ2-7 | NA | TRBV6-6
TGCGCCAGCAGCCAAGAGAGGGTGACAAATTCACCCCTCCACTTT | CASSQERVTNSPLHF | NA | TRBJ1-6 | once | TRBV4-3
TGTGCCAGCAGTCCGCGAAGCTCCTACAATGAGCAGTTCTTC | CASSPRSSYNEQFF | NA | TRBJ2-1 | NA | TRBV27
TGTGCCAGTAGTAGCTCTAGCGGGAGGACCTACGAGCAGTACTTC | CASSSSSGRTYEQYF | TRBD2 | TRBJ2-7 | NA | TRBV19
TGTGCCAGCAGTTTACAGGGAACCATCCAGCCCCAGCATTTT | CASSLQGTIQPQHF | NA | TRBJ1-5 | NA | TRBV27
TGTGCCAGCAGTCGGTACACTGAAGCTTTCTTT | CASSRYTEAFF | NA | TRBJ1-1 | NA | TRBV28
TGTGCCAGCAGTCAGGGGGCCGAGCAGTACTTC | CASSQGAEQYF | TRBD1 | TRBJ2-7 | once | TRBV25-1
TGTGCCAGCAGTTTATTAGTAGGGAGAGCTGAAGCTTTCTTT | CASSLLVGRAEAFF | NA | TRBJ1-1 | NA | TRBV28
TGTGCCAGCAGCCAAGTCCCTACTCTCTCTCTGGATGGCTACACCTTC | CASSQVPTLSLDGYTF | NA | TRBJ1-2 | NA | TRBV14
TGTGCCAGCAGTTTCCGGTACAATGAGCAGTTCTTC | CASSFRYNEQFF | NA | TRBJ2-1 | NA | TRBV12-3/TRBV12-4
TGTGCCAGCAGCTCCCCGCTAGCAACGGGAAGAGAGACCCAGTACTTC | CASSSPLATGRETQYF | NA | TRBJ2-5 | NA | TRBV7-9
TGTGCCAGCAGGCTTCGTGGGGCGAATAGTGGCTACACCTTC | CASRLRGANSGYTF | NA | TRBJ1-2 | NA | TRBV28
TGTGCCAGCAGCCGCACCGGAGAGGGTTCGCAGTACTTC | CASSRTGEGSQYF | NA | TRBJ2-7 | NA | TRBV27